This TCR beta chain was documented in a study of cytomegalovirus exposure and HLA in healthy donors. The junction had 1 base not matched to a gene; V was cut back by 6 bases and J by 4 bases. Germline lookup yields CDR1 KGHSH and CDR2 LQKENI. This CDR3 has 14 amino acids. Primers for the PCR totalled 60 Vbeta and 13 Jbeta. Method: immunoSEQ multiplex PCR; TCRdb's copy keeps in-frame clones and lacks some. This sample carries 85,000 to 130,000 clones, nearly 80% of them seen once, and the ten largest clones take about 5.3%. The sequencing input was PBMCs. The TCR sequence derives from a man in his 60s in good health and CMV-seropositive. V and J are TRBV18 and TRBJ2-3; 13 nucleotides align to TRBD2. In nucleotides, the CDR3 is TGTGCCAGCTCTGGGACTAGCGGGGCAGATACGCAGTATTTT. Translated: CASSGTSGADTQYF. Full variable domain (missing parts from reference TRBV18 and TRBJ2-3): NAGVMQNPRHLVRRRGQEARLRCSPMKGHSHVYWYRQLPEEGLKFMVYLQKENIIDESGMPKERFSAEFPKEGPSILRIQQVVRGDSAAYFCASSGTSGADTQYFGPGTRLTVL.